This is a list of T cell receptor beta chains from one sample in a study of regulatory T cells in long-lasting Graves disease. One entry per CDR3 protein results from TCRdb running MiXCR on the multiplex PCR reads. This table has a few hundred thousand distinct CDR3 sequences, around 11% appearing once. The same specimen was also included in a second study, on T cells in Graves' hyperthyroidism and ophthalmopathy.

Sequenced material: peripheral blood mononuclear cells (PBMCs), taken at new diagnosis, from a patient treated with antithyroid drugs. These receptors were taken from a woman aged 18 to 35 with Graves disease. Both conserved end residues are part of each CDR3. Fields, in order: J gene, V gene, D gene, clone size, CDR3 DNA, CDR3 protein. The D gene is left open where the match is weak. Clone size is given for some rows only: seen once, a few or many times, or a class if the clone is expanded.

TRBJ1-2 | TRBV12-3/TRBV12-4 | - | many | TGTGCCAGCAGTCGCCTCCTAGCACGGGACTATGGCTACACCTTC | CASSRLLARDYGYTF
TRBJ2-3 | TRBV20-1 | - | many | TGCAGTGCCCCCAAGACCAGGGACCGCACAGATACGCAGTATTTT | CSAPKTRDRTDTQYF
TRBJ2-7 | TRBV20-1 | - | many | TGCAGTGCTAGAGACTCCAGGACGGTTTCCTACGAGCAGTACTTC | CSARDSRTVSYEQYF
TRBJ2-1 | TRBV11-2 | - | - | TGCGCCAGCAGCCCCCTCCGGACGCAGAGCTCCTACAATGAGCAGCTCTTC | CASSPLRTQSSYNEQLF
TRBJ2-3 | TRBV6-1 | TRBD2 | many | TGTGCCAGCACGAGTAGCGGGGGGGCAGCAGATACGCAGTATTTT | CASTSSGGAADTQYF
TRBJ2-2 | TRBV2 | TRBD2 | - | TGTGCCAGCACTAAGAGCGGGGGGGCTGGCGGGGAGCGGTTTTTT | CASTKSGGAGGERFF
TRBJ2-1 | TRBV7-9 | - | many | TGTGCCAGCAGCTTAGCAGCGGGTGAATACAATGAGCAGTTCTTC | CASSLAAGEYNEQFF
TRBJ2-3 | TRBV7-2 | - | - | TGTGCCAGCAGCTCGCGGGACAGTCACACAGATACGCAGTATTTT | CASSSRDSHTDTQYF
TRBJ2-7 | TRBV15 | - | many | TGTGCCACCAGCAGGACAGCCCGGATCTACGAGCAGTACTTC | CATSRTARIYEQYF
TRBJ2-4 | TRBV6-2/TRBV6-3 | - | - | TGTGCCAGCAGTGGATTGGTGGAAAACATTCAGTACTTC | CASSGLVENIQYF
TRBJ2-7 | TRBV7-2 | - | many | TGTGCCAGCAGCTTAGAATGGCAAGGCTACGAGCAGTACTTC | CASSLEWQGYEQYF
TRBJ2-7 | TRBV20-1 | - | many | TGCAGTGCTAGAGATAAGAGACTGAGCTCCTACGAGCAGTACTTC | CSARDKRLSSYEQYF
TRBJ2-3 | TRBV14 | - | many | TGTGCCAGCAGCCAAGATCTATTACAGGGCGCAGATACGCAGTATTTT | CASSQDLLQGADTQYF
TRBJ2-3 | TRBV27 | - | many | TGTGCCAGCAGTGAATACTTTGGGACAGATACGCAGTATTTT | CASSEYFGTDTQYF
TRBJ2-3 | TRBV12-3/TRBV12-4 | - | - | TGTGCCAGCAGCCTACAGGCGGGGGCCCCCACAGATACGCAGTATTTT | CASSLQAGAPTDTQYF
TRBJ1-2 | TRBV7-8 | - | many | TGTGCCAGCAGCTTACCAGGGAGGAACTATGGCTACACCTTC | CASSLPGRNYGYTF
TRBJ1-2 | TRBV14 | TRBD1 | - | TGTGCCAGCAGCCATTCTAAGGGGGCTGGCTACACCTTC | CASSHSKGAGYTF
TRBJ1-1 | TRBV30 | - | many | TGTGCCTGGCGGAGTTTCGCGAACACTGAAGCTTTCTTT | CAWRSFANTEAFF
TRBJ1-5 | TRBV10-3 | - | - | TGTGCCATCAGTGATTCCCCGGGCCCGGGGAGCAATCAGCCCCAGCATTTT | CAISDSPGPGSNQPQHF
TRBJ2-6 | TRBV12-3/TRBV12-4 | TRBD1 | - | TGTGCCAGCAGACGACCGGGACAGGGGATCGCTGGGGCCAACGTCCTGACTTTC | CASRRPGQGIAGANVLTF
TRBJ2-3 | TRBV30 | - | many | TGTGCCTGGAGTGTACTGAGGACTAACACAGATACGCAGTATTTT | CAWSVLRTNTDTQYF
TRBJ1-2 | TRBV6-1 | - | many | TGTGCCAGCACTAACCTCGCTGGGGGTTTTGACTATGGCTACACCTTC | CASTNLAGGFDYGYTF
TRBJ1-4 | TRBV6-1 | - | few | TGTGCCAGCAGTCCTAATAATGAAAAACTGTTTTTT | CASSPNNEKLFF
TRBJ2-3 | TRBV12-3/TRBV12-4 | - | - | TGTGCCAGCAGTTTTTACAGATTGAGGCAGTATTTT | CASSFYRLRQYF
TRBJ2-3 | TRBV5-1 | - | many | TGCGCCAGCAGCTTGTTCGTTATCAGCACAGATACGCAGTATTTT | CASSLFVISTDTQYF
TRBJ2-7 | TRBV28 | - | many | TGTGCCAGCAACAGGGCCTACCACAGGAACTCCTACGAGCAGTACTTC | CASNRAYHRNSYEQYF